Each of the 5 T cell receptor beta chains below was sequenced from the same sample in a study of human T cells and chemical hapten exposure. Documented time point: patch test 2, 6 weeks after DPC sensitization. Treatment described: therapeutic diphenylcyclopropenone sensitization with weekly scalp DPC. TCRdb analysed the RACE reads with MiXCR anew, one entry per CDR3 protein. The sample contains about 84,000 distinct CDR3 sequences, about 9.4% of which appear only once. Sequenced here: whole blood, sampled in connection with sensitization to the hapten diphenylcyclopropenone (DPC). All receptors come from a woman aged 50 to 60 with alopecia areata. Some clones in this sample may be carry-over from other donors' samples.

The chain is built from TRBV28 and TRBJ1-1; D is perhaps TRBD1 (5 bases). Trimming stripped 8 bases from V and 5 bases from J, with 15 bases between. Per the germline V gene, CDR1 is MDHEN and CDR2 is SYDVKM. The CDR3 consists of 13 residues. Here the CDR3 reads CASRVQGITEAFF. The CDR3 nucleotides are TGTGCCAGCCGGGTCCAGGGAATAACTGAAGCTTTCTTT.

There are many counts of this clonotype. The chain joins TRBV30 to TRBJ1-5; the D is unclear. CDR3 length: 13 residues. Germline V gene lookup returns CDR1 GTSNPN and CDR2 SVGIG (reference sequence). The V and J ends lost 4 bases and 3 bases respectively, with 10 bases between them. CDR3: CAWKGGDNQPQHF. As DNA, the CDR3 is TGTGCCTGGAAGGGCGGAGACAATCAGCCCCAGCATTTT.

CDR3 sequence (DNA): TGTGCCAGCAGTCGAAGACAGATTACCTACGAGCAGTACTTC. Encoded protein: CASSRRQITYEQYF. The rearrangement joins TRBV27 to TRBJ2-7; a possible D gene is TRBD1 (5 bases). From germline, CDR1 is MNHEY and CDR2 SMNVEV (reference sequence). The CDR3 covers 14 residues. The V gene lost 5 bases and the J gene lost 2 bases, with 13 bases spanning the gap.

V usage is TRBV20-1 and J usage is TRBJ2-7; the D gene is possibly TRBD2 (5 bases). V was pared by 6 bases and J by 3 bases, with 15 bases between. CDR3 size: 13 residues. Germline V gene lookup returns CDR1 DFQATT and CDR2 SNEGSKA (reference sequence). The CDR3 nucleotides are TGCAGTGCGGGAGACGGACCAAACTACGAGCAGTACTTC. Encoded protein: CSAGDGPNYEQYF.

Here the CDR3 DNA reads TGCAGCGCTCTGACTAGCGGCCAAGAGACCCAGTACTTC. Encoded protein: CSALTSGQETQYF. The rearrangement links TRBV29-1 to TRBJ2-5; 9 positions agree with TRBD2. J was trimmed by 1 base and V by 7 bases; bases with no gene match: 4. The germline V gene has CDR1 SQVTM and CDR2 ANQGSEA. There are 13 residues in the CDR3.